This T cell receptor beta chain was captured by sequencing in a study of shared clonotypes between healthy human individuals. Study observations and caveats: Across subsets, estimated richness was generally greater for naive than for memory populations.

Assay: immunoSEQ multiplex PCR; the TCRdb copy retains only in-frame clones and omits some. The profile shows about 380,000 clones, about 96% of them singletons. About this clone itself: No antigen is known for it.

With 5 bases clipped from V and 3 bases from J, the junction kept 13 bases outside the gene matches. The CDR3 spans 18 residues. Germline CDR1 and CDR2: SGHVS and FQNEAQ. Those who donated, Caucasian adults without exception, all lived in Nashville, Tennessee. This sequence originates from a man aged 25 to 45 in good health. Specimen: memory CD8+ T cells sorted from blood. As for subset: CD45RO+ cells pooled with CCR7-negative TemRA cells. This sequence joins TRBV7-8 and TRBJ2-7, with TRBD2 matching over 13 bases. The CDR3, as DNA: TGTGCCAGCAGCGTTAGGACCCCCGGGACTAGCGGGATCTACGAGCAGTACTTC. It is translated as CASSVRTPGTSGIYEQYF.